This T cell receptor (beta chain) was captured by sequencing in a study of T-cell reconstitution after alpha-beta-depleted transplantation in children. A library of TCRbeta sequences, prepared with unique molecular identifiers, was generated. TCRdb reanalysed the PCR reads using MiXCR and keeps one entry per CDR3 protein. The table lists some 200,000 distinct CDR3 sequences, roughly 10% of them singletons. This clonotype was seen a few times. Unmatched junction bases numbered 13, after V lost 7 bases and J lost 8 bases. Germline V gene sequence: CDR1 SGHTA, CDR2 FQGNSA. CDR3 length equals 14 residues.

J is TRBJ2-7 and V is TRBV7-2; 8 positions match TRBD2. The sequences come from PBMCs from the stem cell graft donor, collected from the stem cell graft. The origin of this receptor is a human donor who donated a stem cell graft to a child with acute lymphoblastic leukemia. CDR3 sequence: CASTTAGGFGKQYF. CDR3 bases: TGTGCCAGCACCACGGCGGGGGGATTCGGGAAGCAGTACTTC.